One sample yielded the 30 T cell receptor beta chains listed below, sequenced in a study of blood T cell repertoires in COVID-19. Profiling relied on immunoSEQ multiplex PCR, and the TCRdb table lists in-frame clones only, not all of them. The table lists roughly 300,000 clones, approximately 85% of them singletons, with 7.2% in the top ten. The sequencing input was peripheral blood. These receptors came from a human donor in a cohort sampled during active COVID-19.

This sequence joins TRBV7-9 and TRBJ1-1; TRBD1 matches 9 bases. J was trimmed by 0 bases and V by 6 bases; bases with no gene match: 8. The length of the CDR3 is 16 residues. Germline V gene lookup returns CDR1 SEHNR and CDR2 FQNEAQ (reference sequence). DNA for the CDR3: TGTGCCAGCAGGACCGGGACAGGGATCATGAACACTGAAGCTTTCTTT. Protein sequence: CASRTGTGIMNTEAFF.

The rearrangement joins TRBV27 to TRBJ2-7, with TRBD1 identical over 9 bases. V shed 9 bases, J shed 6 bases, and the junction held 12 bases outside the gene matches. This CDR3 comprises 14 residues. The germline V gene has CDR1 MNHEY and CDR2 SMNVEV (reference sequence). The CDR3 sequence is CASSHRDRDSEQYF. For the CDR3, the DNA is TGTGCCAGTTCTCACCGGGACAGGGATAGCGAGCAGTACTTC.

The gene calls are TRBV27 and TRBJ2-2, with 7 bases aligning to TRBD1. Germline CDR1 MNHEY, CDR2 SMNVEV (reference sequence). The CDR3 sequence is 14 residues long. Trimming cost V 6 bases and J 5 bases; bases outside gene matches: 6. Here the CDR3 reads CASSDRALTGELFF. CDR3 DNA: TGTGCCAGCAGCGACAGGGCCCTAACCGGGGAGCTGTTTTTT.

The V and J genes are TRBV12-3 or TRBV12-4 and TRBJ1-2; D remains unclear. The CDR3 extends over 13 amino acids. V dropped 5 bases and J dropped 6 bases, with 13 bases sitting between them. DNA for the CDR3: TGTGCCAGCAGTCCCGATCGGGGAGATGGCTACACCTTC. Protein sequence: CASSPDRGDGYTF.

The CDR3 loop reads CASSDRDRGADTQYF. CDR3 in DNA: TGTGCCAGTAGTGACCGGGACAGGGGTGCAGATACGCAGTATTTT. V is TRBV19 and J is TRBJ2-3; 10 bases map to TRBD1. Per the germline V gene, CDR1 is LNHDA and CDR2 is SQIVND (reference sequence). CDR3 length: 15 residues. The ends lost 5 bases at V and 4 bases at J; junction bases unmatched: 6.

The CDR3 region has the DNA TGTGCCCCCCTAAGAGGACAGGGGGCGAATTCCTACACCTTC. It codes for CAPLRGQGANSYTF. The chain recombines TRBV27 with TRBJ1-2; 11 bases map to TRBD1. Germline V lookup: CDR1 MNHEY, CDR2 SMNVEV (reference sequence). This CDR3 region has 14 residues. Trimming at V came to 11 bases and at J to 10 bases, leaving 15 bases not matched to a gene.

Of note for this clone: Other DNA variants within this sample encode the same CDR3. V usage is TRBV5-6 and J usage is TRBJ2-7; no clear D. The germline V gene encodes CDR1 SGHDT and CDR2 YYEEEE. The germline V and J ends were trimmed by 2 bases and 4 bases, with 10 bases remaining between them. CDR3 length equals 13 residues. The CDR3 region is CASSFSGGYEQYF. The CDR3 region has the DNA TGTGCCAGCAGCTTTTCCGGCGGTTACGAGCAGTACTTC.

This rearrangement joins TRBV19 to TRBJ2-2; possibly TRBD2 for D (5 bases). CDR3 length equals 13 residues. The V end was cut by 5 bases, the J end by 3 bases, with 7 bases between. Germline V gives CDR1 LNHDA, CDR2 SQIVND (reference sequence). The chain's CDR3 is CASSEGYTGELFF. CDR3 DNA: TGTGCCAGTAGTGAGGGTTACACCGGGGAGCTGTTTTTT.

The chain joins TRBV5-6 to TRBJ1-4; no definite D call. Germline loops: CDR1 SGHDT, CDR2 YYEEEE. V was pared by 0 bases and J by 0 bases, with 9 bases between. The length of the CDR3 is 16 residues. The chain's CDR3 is CASSLGQASTNEKLFF. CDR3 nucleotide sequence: TGTGCCAGCAGCTTGGGGCAGGCCTCAACTAATGAAAAACTGTTTTTT.

The CDR3 region has the DNA TGCAGTGCTAGTCGGGGGGTGAACGATGAGCAGTTCTTC. Its translation is CSASRGVNDEQFF. This chain connects TRBV20-1 to TRBJ2-1; the match to TRBD2 covers 7 bases. The germline gives CDR1 DFQATT, CDR2 SNEGSKA (reference sequence). The CDR3 contains 13 residues. V lost 3 bases, J lost 8 bases, and 7 bases stayed unmatched.

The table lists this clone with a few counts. This CDR3 reads CASSYTNSGNTIYF. CDR3 in DNA: TGTGCCAGCAGCTACACAAACTCTGGAAACACCATATATTTT. The V call is TRBV5-6, the J call TRBJ1-3; D unclear. This CDR3 spans 14 amino acids. Germline V gene sequence: CDR1 SGHDT, CDR2 YYEEEE. Between the trimmed V and J ends, which lost 3 bases and 0 bases, there was a span of 7 bases.

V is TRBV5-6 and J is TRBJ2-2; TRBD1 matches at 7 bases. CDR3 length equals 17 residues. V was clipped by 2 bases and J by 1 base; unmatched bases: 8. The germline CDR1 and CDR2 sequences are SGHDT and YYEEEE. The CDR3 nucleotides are TGTGCCAGCAGCTTCCTCGAGGGGGCTTTGAACACCGGGGAGCTGTTTTTT. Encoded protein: CASSFLEGALNTGELFF. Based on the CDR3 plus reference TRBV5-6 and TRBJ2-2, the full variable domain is DAGVTQSPTHLIKTRGQQVTLRCSPKSGHDTVSWYQQALGQGPQFIFQYYEEEERQRGNFPDRFSGHQFPNYSSELNVNALLLGDSALYLCASSFLEGALNTGELFFGEGSRLTVL.

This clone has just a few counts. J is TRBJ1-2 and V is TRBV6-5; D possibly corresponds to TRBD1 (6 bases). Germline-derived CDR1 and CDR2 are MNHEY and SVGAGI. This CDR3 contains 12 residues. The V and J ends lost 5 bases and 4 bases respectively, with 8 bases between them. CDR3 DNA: TGTGCCAGCAGTAAACAGGGCTATGGCTACACCTTC. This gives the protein CASSKQGYGYTF.

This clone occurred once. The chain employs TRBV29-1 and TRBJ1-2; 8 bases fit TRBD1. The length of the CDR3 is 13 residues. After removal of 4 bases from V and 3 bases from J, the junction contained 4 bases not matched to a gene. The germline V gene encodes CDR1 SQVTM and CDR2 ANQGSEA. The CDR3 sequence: CSVGKTGDYGYTF. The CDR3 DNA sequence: TGCAGCGTTGGTAAGACAGGGGACTATGGCTACACCTTC.

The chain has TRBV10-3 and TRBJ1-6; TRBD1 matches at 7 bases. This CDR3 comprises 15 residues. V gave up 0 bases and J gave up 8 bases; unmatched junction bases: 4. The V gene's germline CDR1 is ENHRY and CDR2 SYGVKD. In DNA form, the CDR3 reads TGTGCCATCAGTGAGTCTCAGGGGGAGCATTCACCCCTCCACTTT. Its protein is CAISESQGEHSPLHF.

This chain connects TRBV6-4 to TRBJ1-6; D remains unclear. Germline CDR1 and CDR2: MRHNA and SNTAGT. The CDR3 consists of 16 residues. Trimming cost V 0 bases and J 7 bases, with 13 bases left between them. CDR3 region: CASSDSGPGGNSPLHF. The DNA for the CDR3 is TGTGCCAGCAGTGACTCAGGGCCGGGAGGCAATTCACCCCTCCACTTT.

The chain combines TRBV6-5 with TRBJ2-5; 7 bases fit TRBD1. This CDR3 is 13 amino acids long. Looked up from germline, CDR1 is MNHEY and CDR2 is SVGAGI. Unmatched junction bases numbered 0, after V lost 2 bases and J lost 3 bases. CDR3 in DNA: TGTGCCAGCAGTTACGGGACAGAAGAGACCCAGTACTTC. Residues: CASSYGTEETQYF.

For the CDR3, the DNA is TGTGCCACCAGTGATTCCCGGACACCTTCCCTCATCTACGAGCAGTACTTC. Protein product: CATSDSRTPSLIYEQYF. This chain links TRBV24-1 with TRBJ2-7; perhaps TRBD1 as D (5 bases). This CDR3 has 17 amino acids. From germline, CDR1 is KGHDR and CDR2 SFDVKD. V dropped 2 bases and J dropped 3 bases, with 19 bases sitting between them.

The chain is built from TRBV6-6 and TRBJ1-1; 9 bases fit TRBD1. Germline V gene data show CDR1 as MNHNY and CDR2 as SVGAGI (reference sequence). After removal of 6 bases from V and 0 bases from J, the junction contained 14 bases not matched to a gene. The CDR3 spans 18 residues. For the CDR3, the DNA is TGTGCCAGCAGACGAAAACAGGGGGCAACGGACATGAACACTGAAGCTTTCTTT. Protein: CASRRKQGATDMNTEAFF.

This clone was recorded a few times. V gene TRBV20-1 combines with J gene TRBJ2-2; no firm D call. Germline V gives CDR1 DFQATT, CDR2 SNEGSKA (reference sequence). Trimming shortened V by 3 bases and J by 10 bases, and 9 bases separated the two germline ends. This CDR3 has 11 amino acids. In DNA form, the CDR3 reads TGCAGTGCTAGTTCAGGTTCGGAGCTGTTTTTT. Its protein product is CSASSGSELFF.

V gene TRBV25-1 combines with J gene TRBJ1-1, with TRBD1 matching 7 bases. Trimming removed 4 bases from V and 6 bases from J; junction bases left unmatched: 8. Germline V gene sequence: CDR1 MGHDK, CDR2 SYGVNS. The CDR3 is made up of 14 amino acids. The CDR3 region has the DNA TGTGCCAGCAGTGGCTACAGGGGTTTCTCTGAAGCTTTCTTT. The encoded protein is CASSGYRGFSEAFF.

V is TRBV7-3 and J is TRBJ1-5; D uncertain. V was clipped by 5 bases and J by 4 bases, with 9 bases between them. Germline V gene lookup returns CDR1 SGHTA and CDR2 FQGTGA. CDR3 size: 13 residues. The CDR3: CASSIDRNQPQHF. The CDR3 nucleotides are TGTGCCAGCAGCATAGATAGAAATCAGCCCCAGCATTTT.

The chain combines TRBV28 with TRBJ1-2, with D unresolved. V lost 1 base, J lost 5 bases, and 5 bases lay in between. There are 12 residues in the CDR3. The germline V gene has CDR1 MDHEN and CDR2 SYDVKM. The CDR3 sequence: CASSLSGYGYTF. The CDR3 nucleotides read TGTGCCAGCAGTTTATCGGGGTATGGCTACACCTTC.

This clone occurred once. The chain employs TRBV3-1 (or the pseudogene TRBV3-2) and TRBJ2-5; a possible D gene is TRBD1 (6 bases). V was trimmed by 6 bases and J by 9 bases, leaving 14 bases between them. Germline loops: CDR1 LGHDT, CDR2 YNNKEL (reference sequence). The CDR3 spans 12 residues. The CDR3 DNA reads TGTGCCAGCAGTTGGACAGCCGGGGCCCAGTACTTC. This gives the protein CASSWTAGAQYF.

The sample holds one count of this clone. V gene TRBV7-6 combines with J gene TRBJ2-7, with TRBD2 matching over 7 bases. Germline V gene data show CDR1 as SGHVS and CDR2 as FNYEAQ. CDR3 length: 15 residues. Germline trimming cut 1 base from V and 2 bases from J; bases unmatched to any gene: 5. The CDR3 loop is CASSLGAGSTYEQYF. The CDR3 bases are TGTGCCAGCAGCTTAGGAGCGGGGAGTACCTACGAGCAGTACTTC.

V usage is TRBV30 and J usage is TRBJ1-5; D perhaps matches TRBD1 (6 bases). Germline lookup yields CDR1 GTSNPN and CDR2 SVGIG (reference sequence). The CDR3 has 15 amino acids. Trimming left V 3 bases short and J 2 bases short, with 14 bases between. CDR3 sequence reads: CAWSLTGSRNQPQHF. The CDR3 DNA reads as TGTGCCTGGAGCCTCACAGGGTCACGCAATCAGCCCCAGCATTTT.

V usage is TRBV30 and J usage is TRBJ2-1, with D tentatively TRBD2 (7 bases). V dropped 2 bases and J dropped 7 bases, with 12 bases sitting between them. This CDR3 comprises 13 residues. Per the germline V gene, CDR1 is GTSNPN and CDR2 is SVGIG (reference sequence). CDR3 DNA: TGTGCCTGGAGTTCGGGGGGCCTTAATGAGCAGTTCTTC. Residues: CAWSSGGLNEQFF.

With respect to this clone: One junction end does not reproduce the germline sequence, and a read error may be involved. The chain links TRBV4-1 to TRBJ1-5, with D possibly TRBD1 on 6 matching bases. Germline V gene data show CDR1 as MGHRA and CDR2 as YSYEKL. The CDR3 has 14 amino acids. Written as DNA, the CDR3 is TGCGCCAGCAGCCAACCGGACAGCAGTCAGCCCCAGCATTTT. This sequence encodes CASSQPDSSQPQHF.

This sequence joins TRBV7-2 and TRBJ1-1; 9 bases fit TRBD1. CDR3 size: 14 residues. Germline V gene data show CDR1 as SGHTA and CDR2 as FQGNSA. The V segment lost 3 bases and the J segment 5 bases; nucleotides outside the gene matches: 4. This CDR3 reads CASSFGTGLTEAFF. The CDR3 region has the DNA TGTGCCAGCAGCTTCGGGACAGGGTTAACTGAAGCTTTCTTT.

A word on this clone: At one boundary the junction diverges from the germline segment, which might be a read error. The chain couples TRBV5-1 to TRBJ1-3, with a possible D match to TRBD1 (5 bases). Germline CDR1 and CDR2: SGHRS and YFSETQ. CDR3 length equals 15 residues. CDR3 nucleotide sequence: TGCGCCCGCAGCGGCGGGGGGGTCTCTGGAAACACCATATATTTT. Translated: CARSGGGVSGNTIYF.